The T cell receptor beta chain under discussion was sequenced for a study of tumor-infiltrating lymphocytes in primary liver carcinoma. Study-wide background: Roughly 3.5 to 8 million productive TCRbeta reads came from each sample, comparable across tissue types. Study-wide points: Bulk, unsorted sampling meant CD4+ and CD8+ repertoires went uncompared.

Unsorted whole blood yielded the blood RNA, and germline DNA was also extracted. The patients, who had chronic HBV infection, were treatment-naive (untreated). On this clonotype: Its antigen is not identified. Mismatch with germline at one junction end may stem from a read error.

cDNA specific to TCR beta was made from approximately 0.55 ug of total RNA, with a constant-region primer employed for priming. For TCR beta, libraries were produced by three nested multiplex PCR rounds using slightly modified ARM-PCR. The first two PCR rounds, around 10 cycles each, used TRBV1-TRBV30 forward primers and a C-beta reverse primer. TCRdb recomputed calls from the multiplex PCR reads with MiXCR, one row per CDR3 protein. The sample contains around 210,000 distinct CDR3 sequences, about two thirds of which appear only once. The CDR3 covers 14 residues. The germline V gene has CDR1 SGHAT and CDR2 FQNNGV.

Input material: peripheral blood. The rearrangement joins TRBV11-2 to TRBJ1-1; D ambiguous. This sequence was found in a woman aged 60-70 years with primary liver carcinoma and hepatitis B virus infection. CDR3 region: CATSPPSGVGEAFF. The CDR3 DNA follows: TGTGCCACCAGCCCCCCTAGTGGGGTGGGTGAAGCTTTCTTT. The whole variable domain, filled in from reference TRBV11-2 and TRBJ1-1, reads EAGVAQSPRYKIIEKRQSVAFWCNPISGHATLYWYQQILGQGPKLLIQFQNNGVVDDSQLPKDRFSAERLKGVDSTLKIQPAKLEDSAVYLCATSPPSGVGEAFFGQGTRLTVV.